The entry below describes one TCR beta chain. Its antigen is unknown. V was clipped by 6 bases and J by 5 bases; unmatched bases: 7. Germline V CDR1 and CDR2: SNHLY, FYNNEI. The CDR3 totals 15 residues. ViraFEST used viral peptide pools to expand antigen-specific CD4+ T cells before sequencing. Investigators separated out CD4+ T cells once more than nine days of culture had passed. Each vaccine recipient was nucleocapsid antibody negative and had no prior SARS-CoV-2 infection. For each well, 1.9 million or so PBMC were cultured with 10 IU/ml IL-2 and 9 to 10 ug/ml peptides. On days 3 and 7, fresh IL-2 medium replaced half the medium. These data come from a study of vaccination effects on CD4 cells after COVID-19. Study summary: Subjects were given two BNT162b2 or mRNA-1273 vaccine doses.

Regarding the study as a whole: Clonal contraction was marked in infection- and vaccine-induced clones late after vaccination.

Only in-frame clones appear in the TCRdb table, and some are missing; sequencing was by immunoSEQ multiplex PCR. The sample includes tens of thousands of clones, more than 65% seen only once; the top ten take about 3%. This material consisted of CD4+ T cells from PBMCs cultured with HCoV-NL63 spike peptides, taken before COVID-19 vaccination. The TCR comes from a human donor who received a COVID-19 vaccine. This chain uses TRBV2 with TRBJ2-4, with 10 bases fitting TRBD2. For the CDR3, the DNA is TGTGCCAGCAGCCCCCTAGCGGGGGAAGAAAACATTCAGTACTTC. Protein: CASSPLAGEENIQYF.